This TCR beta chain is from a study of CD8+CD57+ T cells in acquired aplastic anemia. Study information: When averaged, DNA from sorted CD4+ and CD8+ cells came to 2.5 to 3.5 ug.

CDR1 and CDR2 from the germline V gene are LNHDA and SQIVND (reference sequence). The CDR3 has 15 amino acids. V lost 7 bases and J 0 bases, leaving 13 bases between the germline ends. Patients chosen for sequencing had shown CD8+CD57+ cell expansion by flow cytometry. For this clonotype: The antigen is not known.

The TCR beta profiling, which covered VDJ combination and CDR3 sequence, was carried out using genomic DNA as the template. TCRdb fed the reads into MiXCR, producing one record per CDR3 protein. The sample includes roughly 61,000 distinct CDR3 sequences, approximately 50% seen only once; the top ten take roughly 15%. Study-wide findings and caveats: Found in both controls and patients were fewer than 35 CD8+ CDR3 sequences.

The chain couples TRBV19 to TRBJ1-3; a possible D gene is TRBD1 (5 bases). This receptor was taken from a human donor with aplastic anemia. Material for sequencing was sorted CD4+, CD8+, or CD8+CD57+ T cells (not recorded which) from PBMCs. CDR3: CASTWAGNSGNTIYF. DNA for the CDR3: TGTGCCAGTACGTGGGCAGGGAACTCTGGAAACACCATATATTTT. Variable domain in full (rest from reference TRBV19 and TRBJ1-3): DGGITQSPKYLFRKEGQNVTLSCEQNLNHDAMYWYRQDPGQGLRLIYYSQIVNDFQKGDIAEGYSVSREKKESFPLTVTSAQKNPTAFYLCASTWAGNSGNTIYFGEGSWLTVV.